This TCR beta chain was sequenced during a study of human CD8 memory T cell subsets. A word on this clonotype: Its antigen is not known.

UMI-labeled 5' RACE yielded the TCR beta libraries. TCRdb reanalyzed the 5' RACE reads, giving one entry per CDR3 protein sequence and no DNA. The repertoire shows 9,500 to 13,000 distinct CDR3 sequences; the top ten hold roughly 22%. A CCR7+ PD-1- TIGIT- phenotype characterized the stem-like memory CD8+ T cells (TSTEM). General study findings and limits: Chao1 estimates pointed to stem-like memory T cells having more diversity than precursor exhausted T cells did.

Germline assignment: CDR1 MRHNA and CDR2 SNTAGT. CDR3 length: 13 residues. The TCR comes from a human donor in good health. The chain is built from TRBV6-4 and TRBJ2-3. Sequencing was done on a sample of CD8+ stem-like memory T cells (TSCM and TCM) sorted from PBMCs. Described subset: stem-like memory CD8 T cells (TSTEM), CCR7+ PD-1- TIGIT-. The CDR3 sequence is CASSDIEGDTQYF.